What follows describes a single TCR beta chain. Participants had their cohort set by participant-reported clinical history. This entry is derived from a study of blood T cell repertoires in COVID-19. As for the study in general: Sample material is recorded as cDNA or gDNA derived from T cells, B-cell-depleted T cells, or PBMCs.

TCRdb's copy holds only in-frame clones and misses some; the assay was immunoSEQ multiplex PCR. Found here are some 200,000 clones, 81% of them singletons; the top ten hold more than 8.5%. V was cut by 0 bases and J by 4 bases, with 10 bases left in between. CDR1 is LGHNA, CDR2 YSLEER, per germline. This CDR3 is built from 14 residues. Material for sequencing was PBMCs or T cells enriched from blood (not recorded which). The chain combines TRBV4-3 with TRBJ2-7, with D unclear. The source of this sequence is a woman in her forties or fifties with acute COVID-19. For the CDR3, the DNA is TGCGCCAGCAGCCAAGAAGGCAGGAATTACGAGCAGTACTTC. Translated, it gives CASSQEGRNYEQYF.